This T cell receptor (beta chain) emerged from a study of graft-versus-host responses after intestinal transplantation. Using immunoSEQ multiplex PCR, the repertoire was profiled, and TCRdb retains in-frame clones only, with some absent. This sample has about 77,000 clones, with 80% to 95% found just once. This CDR3 is 10 amino acids long. Trimming took 5 bases from V and 10 from J, leaving 3 bases between them. The germline gives CDR1 MNHEY, CDR2 SMNVEV (reference sequence). The chain has TRBV27 and TRBJ1-6; D is unresolved. The receptor was derived from a human patient who received an intestinal transplant, so some T cells may come from the graft donor. The source was PBMCs, collected 98 days after intestinal transplantation. CDR3 in amino acids: CASSDSPLHF. The CDR3 DNA is TGTGCCAGCAGTGACTCACCCCTCCACTTT.